A selection of T cell receptor beta chains follows, all from one sample in a study of tumor and adjacent non-tumor tissue in lung cancer. TCRdb called the multiplex PCR reads again in MiXCR, with one record for every CDR3 protein. The sample carries about 79,000 distinct CDR3 sequences, about two thirds recorded once. The sample taken for sequencing was lung tumor tissue. The origin of the receptors is a woman between 35 and 50 years old with non-small cell lung cancer. Both conserved end residues are part of each CDR3. Fields, in order: V gene, D gene, J gene, clone size, CDR3 DNA, CDR3 protein. The D gene is left open where the match is weak. The size of a clone is reported for some rows only, either as once, few or many, or as a class for expanded clones.

TRBV5-6	-	TRBJ1-1	-	TGTGCCAGCACCCACAACATGGGTTGGGAATTCTCCTCAGCTTTCTTT	CASTHNMGWEFSSAFF
TRBV12-3/TRBV12-4	-	TRBJ2-5	once	TGTGCCAGCAGTTTAGAAGGAGTTCAGGAGACCTACTACTTC	CASSLEGVQETYYF
TRBV6-5	-	TRBJ1-6	many	TGTGCCAGCAGCTCTTATACAAATTCACCCCTCCACTTT	CASSSYTNSPLHF
TRBV29-1	TRBD1	TRBJ1-2	once	TGCAGCGTTGAAGACCTTGGACAGGGATATGCCTACACCTTC	CSVEDLGQGYAYTF
TRBV11-2	-	TRBJ2-3	-	TGTGCCAGCGGCTTAATGCGAGGGTGGCCCCAGTATTTT	CASGLMRGWPQYF
TRBV11-3	-	TRBJ2-7	-	TGTGCCAGCAGCCCTACAGGGCCCTACCACTACTTC	CASSPTGPYHYF
TRBV29-1	TRBD1	TRBJ2-2	once	TGCAGGGCCACCCCCGGGACAGGAAACACCGGGAAGCTGTTTTTT	CRATPGTGNTGKLFF
TRBV6-6	-	TRBJ2-3	-	TGTGCCAGTAGTTCCCCGGGCAGTTTCAATCAGCCCCAGTATTTT	CASSSPGSFNQPQYF
TRBV6-1	TRBD2	TRBJ2-3	-	TGTGCCAATAGTGCCCGGGGGGTCTTCACAGATACGCAGTATTTT	CANSARGVFTDTQYF
TRBV6-5	-	TRBJ2-6	-	TGTGCCAGCAACCACAGGAGTACTTCCCGCTCAGGGGCCAACGTCCTGACTTTC	CASNHRSTSRSGANVLTF
TRBV29-1	TRBD1	TRBJ2-3	-	TGCAGCATTGCCGGGACAGGAGACACATATACGCAGTATTTT	CSIAGTGDTYTQYF
TRBV5-1	-	TRBJ1-2	few	TGCGCCAGCAGCTTGGCGGGAACAGGGACTTCAAACTATGGCTACACCTTC	CASSLAGTGTSNYGYTF
TRBV20-1	-	TRBJ2-1	many	TGCAGTGCTAGAAAGTCCCATGAGCAGTTCTTC	CSARKSHEQFF
TRBV6-1	TRBD2	TRBJ2-5	-	TGTGCCAGCAGTGCCGGAACTAGCGGGGACCGTCAGTACTTC	CASSAGTSGDRQYF
TRBV12-3/TRBV12-4	-	TRBJ2-7	-	TGTGGCAGCAGTTTAGGGCAGTCATCGCAAACCTCCTATGGGCAGCACTTC	CGSSLGQSSQTSYGQHF
TRBV11-1	-	TRBJ2-1	-	TGTTTCAGCAGCTTAGGTGAGGACGATGAGCAGTTCTTC	CFSSLGEDDEQFF
TRBV11-2	-	TRBJ2-3	-	TGTGCCAGTAGCACTGTGCTAGATCCCTGCACAGATACGCAGTATTTT	CASSTVLDPCTDTQYF
TRBV29-1	TRBD2	TRBJ2-1	-	TGCAGCGTTGCTGGGCAGGGAGGGCCGTACACCAATGAGCAGTTCTTC	CSVAGQGGPYTNEQFF
TRBV29-1	TRBD1	TRBJ1-1	-	TGCAGCGTTAGGGGCAGGGGGGGTGGAAACACTGAAGCTTTCTTT	CSVRGRGGGNTEAFF
TRBV7-9	-	TRBJ2-1	-	TGTGCCAGCAGCTACCGGGGCCATTCAACGCACACTGAGCAGTTCTTC	CASSYRGHSTHTEQFF
TRBV6-1	-	TRBJ1-2	-	TGTGCCAGCAGTGATGGTAGGGTTGCTAATGGCTACACCTTC	CASSDGRVANGYTF
TRBV28	-	TRBJ2-2	-	TGTACCAGCAGTTTATGGGTCGGGGAGCTGTTTTTT	CTSSLWVGELFF
TRBV13	TRBD1	TRBJ1-2	once	TGTGCCAACAGCTTAGGGACAGGGAATGATAATTATGGCTACACCTTC	CANSLGTGNDNYGYTF
TRBV10-3	-	TRBJ2-2	-	TGTGCCATCATGATAACGCAAGCCGGGGAGCTGTTTTTT	CAIMITQAGELFF
TRBV4-2	TRBD2	TRBJ2-3	-	TGTGTCAGCAGCCAAGATTATGGGACTAGCGGGAGTATTCCAGATACGCAGTATTTT	CVSSQDYGTSGSIPDTQYF
TRBV20-1	-	TRBJ1-3	-	TGCAGTGCTAGAGAATTCGGGGACTCTGGAAACACCGTATATTTT	CSAREFGDSGNTVYF
TRBV11-2	-	TRBJ1-6	-	TGTGCGAGCAGCTCAACATTAGGGACAAACCGGAGTTCACTACTCCACTTT	CASSSTLGTNRSSLLHF
TRBV11-2	TRBD2	TRBJ2-7	-	TGTGCCAGCAGTCATCCCGGGACTAGCGGATACGACCAGTACTTC	CASSHPGTSGYDQYF
TRBV4-2	TRBD2	TRBJ2-7	-	TGTGCCAGCAGCCAAGATTGTGCTAGCGGGGGGGCTAGCTACGAGCAGTACTTC	CASSQDCASGGASYEQYF
TRBV20-1	TRBD2	TRBJ2-5	many	TGCAGTGCGGAACCCGGGACTAGCGTTTCGTACCAAGAGACCCAGTACTTC	CSAEPGTSVSYQETQYF
TRBV11-3	-	TRBJ2-2	few	TGTGTCAGCAACTTAGCAGGCTCTGGGGAGCTGTTTTTT	CVSNLAGSGELFF
TRBV6-1	-	TRBJ2-5	once	TGTACCGGCAGTGTCGGAGAGACCCAGTACTTC	CTGSVGETQYF
TRBV11-2	-	TRBJ2-5	-	TGTGCCAGCAGCTTAAACCCCACTCTTCAGCAGACCCAGTACTTC	CASSLNPTLQQTQYF
TRBV12-3/TRBV12-4	-	TRBJ2-2	-	TGTGCCAGCAGCTCAGGTACCGAGGAACTGTTTTTC	CASSSGTEELFF